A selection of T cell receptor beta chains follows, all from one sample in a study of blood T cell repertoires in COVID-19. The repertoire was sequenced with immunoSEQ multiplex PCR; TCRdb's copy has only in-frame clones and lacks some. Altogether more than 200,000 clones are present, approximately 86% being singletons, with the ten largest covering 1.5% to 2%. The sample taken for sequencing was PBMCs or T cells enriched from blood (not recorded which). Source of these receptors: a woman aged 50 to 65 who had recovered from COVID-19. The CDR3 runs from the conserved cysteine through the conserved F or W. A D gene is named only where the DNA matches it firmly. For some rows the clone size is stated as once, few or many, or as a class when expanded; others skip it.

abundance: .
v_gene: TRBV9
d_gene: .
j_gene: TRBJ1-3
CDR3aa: CASNSGEYGNTIYF
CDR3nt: TGTGCCAGCAATTCAGGGGAATATGGAAACACCATATATTTT

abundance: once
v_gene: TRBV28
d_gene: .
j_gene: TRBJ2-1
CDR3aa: CASSFSTDRLVF
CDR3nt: TGTGCCAGCAGTTTTTCGACCGATCGACTAGTCTTC

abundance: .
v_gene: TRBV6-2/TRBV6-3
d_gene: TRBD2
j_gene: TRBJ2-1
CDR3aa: CASSKRTSGYNEQFF
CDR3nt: TGTGCCAGCAGTAAACGGACTAGCGGGTACAATGAGCAGTTCTTC

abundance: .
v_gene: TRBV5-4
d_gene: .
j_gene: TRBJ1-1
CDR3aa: CASSPTGNTEAFF
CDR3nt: TGTGCCAGCAGCCCAACAGGGAACACTGAAGCTTTCTTT

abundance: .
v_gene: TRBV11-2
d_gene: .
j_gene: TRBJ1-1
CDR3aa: CASSLGSGEAFF
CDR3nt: TGTGCCAGCAGCTTAGGGTCCGGTGAAGCTTTCTTT

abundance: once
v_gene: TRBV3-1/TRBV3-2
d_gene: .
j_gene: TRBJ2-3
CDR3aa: CASSQQRAATDTQYF
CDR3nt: TGTGCCAGCAGCCAGCAGAGGGCAGCTACAGATACGCAGTATTTT

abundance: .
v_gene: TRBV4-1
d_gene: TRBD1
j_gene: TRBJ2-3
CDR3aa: CASSRPPGGGHTDTQYF
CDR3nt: TGCGCCAGCAGCCGCCCGCCAGGGGGCGGCCACACAGATACGCAGTATTTT

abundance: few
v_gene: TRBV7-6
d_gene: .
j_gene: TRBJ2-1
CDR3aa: CASSLEVNPGNEQFF
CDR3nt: TGTGCCAGCAGCTTAGAAGTCAATCCGGGGAATGAGCAGTTCTTC

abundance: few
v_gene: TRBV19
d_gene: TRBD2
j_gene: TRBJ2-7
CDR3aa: CASSMGLAVGIYEQYF
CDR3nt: TGTGCCAGTAGTATGGGACTAGCGGTTGGGATCTACGAGCAGTACTTC

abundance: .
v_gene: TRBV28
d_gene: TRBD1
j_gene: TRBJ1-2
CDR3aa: CASSQTGVRNGYTF
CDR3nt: TGTGCCAGCAGTCAAACAGGGGTTCGTAATGGCTACACCTTC

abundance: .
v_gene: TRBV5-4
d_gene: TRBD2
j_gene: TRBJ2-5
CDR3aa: CASSLDLAGRGETQYF
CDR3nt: TGTGCCAGCAGCTTGGATCTAGCGGGACGGGGAGAGACCCAGTACTTC

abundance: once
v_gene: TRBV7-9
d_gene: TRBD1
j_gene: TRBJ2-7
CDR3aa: CASSYQQGIEQYF
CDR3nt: TGTGCCAGCAGCTACCAACAGGGGATCGAGCAGTACTTC

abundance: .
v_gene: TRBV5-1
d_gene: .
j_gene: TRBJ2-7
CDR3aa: CASSVSGQYEQYF
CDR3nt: TGCGCCAGCAGCGTCTCGGGTCAATACGAGCAGTACTTC

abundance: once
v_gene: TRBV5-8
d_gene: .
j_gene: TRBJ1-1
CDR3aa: CASSLGGVNTEAFF
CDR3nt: TGTGCCAGCAGCTTGGGGGGGGTGAACACTGAAGCTTTCTTT

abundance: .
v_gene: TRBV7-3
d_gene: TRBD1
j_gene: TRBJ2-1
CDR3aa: CASSSDRAGNNEQFF
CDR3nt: TGTGCCAGCAGCTCAGACAGGGCTGGTAACAATGAGCAGTTCTTC

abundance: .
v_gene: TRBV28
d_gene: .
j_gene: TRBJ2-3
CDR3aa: CASSSLGEVSTDTQYF
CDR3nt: TGTGCCAGCAGCTCCCTGGGGGAGGTTAGCACAGATACGCAGTATTTT

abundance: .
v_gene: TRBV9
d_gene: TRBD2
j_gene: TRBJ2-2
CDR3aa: CASSTTSGDTGELFF
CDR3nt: TGTGCCAGCAGCACGACTAGCGGGGACACCGGGGAGCTGTTTTTT

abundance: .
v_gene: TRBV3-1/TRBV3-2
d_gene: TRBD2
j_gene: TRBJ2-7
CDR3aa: CASSRSEVAGSEQYF
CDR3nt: TGTGCCAGCAGTCGGTCCGAGGTAGCGGGATCCGAGCAGTACTTC

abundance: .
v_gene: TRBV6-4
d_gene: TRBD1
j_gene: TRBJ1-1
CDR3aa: CASSVGGQGSTEAFF
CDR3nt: TGTGCCAGCAGTGTCGGGGGACAGGGCTCGACTGAAGCTTTCTTT

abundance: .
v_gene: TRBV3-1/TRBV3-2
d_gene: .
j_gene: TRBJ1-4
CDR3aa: CASSQESQGFEKLFF
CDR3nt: TGTGCCAGCAGCCAAGAATCTCAGGGGTTTGAAAAACTGTTTTTT

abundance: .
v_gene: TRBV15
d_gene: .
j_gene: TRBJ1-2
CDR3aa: CATSVQAQANYGYTF
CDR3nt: TGTGCCACCAGCGTACAGGCCCAAGCTAACTATGGCTACACCTTC

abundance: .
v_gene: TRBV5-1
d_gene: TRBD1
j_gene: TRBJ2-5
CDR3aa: CASRGTVAIETQYF
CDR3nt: TGCGCCAGCAGAGGGACAGTGGCCATAGAGACCCAGTACTTC

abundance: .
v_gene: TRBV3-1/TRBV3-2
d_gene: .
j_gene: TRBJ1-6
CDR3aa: CASSQAPGNDNSPLHF
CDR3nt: TGTGCCAGCAGCCAAGCCCCGGGAAACGACAATTCACCCCTCCACTTT

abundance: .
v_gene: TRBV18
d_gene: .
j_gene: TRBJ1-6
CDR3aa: CASSPPSQGSNSPLHF
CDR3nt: TGTGCCAGCTCACCACCGTCCCAGGGTAGTAATTCACCCCTCCACTTT

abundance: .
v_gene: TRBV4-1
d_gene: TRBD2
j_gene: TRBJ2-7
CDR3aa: CASSQPGLAFYEQYF
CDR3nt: TGCGCCAGCAGCCAACCGGGACTAGCGTTCTACGAGCAGTACTTC

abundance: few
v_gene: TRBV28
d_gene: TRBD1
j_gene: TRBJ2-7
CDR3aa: CASSPPARTGSRYEQYF
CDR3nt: TGTGCCAGCAGCCCCCCTGCGAGGACAGGGTCTCGCTACGAGCAGTACTTC

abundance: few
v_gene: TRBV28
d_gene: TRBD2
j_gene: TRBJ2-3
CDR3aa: CASSSPGLASDTQYF
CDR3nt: TGTGCCAGCAGTTCCCCGGGACTAGCATCAGATACGCAGTATTTT

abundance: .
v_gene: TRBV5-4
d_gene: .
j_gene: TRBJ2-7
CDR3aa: CASSWGDEQYF
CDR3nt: TGTGCCAGCAGCTGGGGGGACGAGCAGTACTTC

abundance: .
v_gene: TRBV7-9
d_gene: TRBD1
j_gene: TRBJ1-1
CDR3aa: CASSLGQGTNTEAFF
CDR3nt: TGTGCCAGCAGCTTGGGACAGGGAACAAACACTGAAGCTTTCTTT

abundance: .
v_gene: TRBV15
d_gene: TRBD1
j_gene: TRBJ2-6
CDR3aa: CATSRDPRRGQGDSGANVLTF
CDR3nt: TGTGCCACCAGCAGAGATCCCCGGAGGGGACAGGGGGACTCTGGGGCCAACGTCCTGACTTTC

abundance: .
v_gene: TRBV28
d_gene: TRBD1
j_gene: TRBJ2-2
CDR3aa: CASSRTGGVAGELFF
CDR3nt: TGTGCCAGCAGTCGAACAGGGGGAGTTGCTGGGGAGCTGTTTTTT

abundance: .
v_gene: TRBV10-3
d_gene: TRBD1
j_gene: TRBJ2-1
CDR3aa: CAISEREDRGNNEQFF
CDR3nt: TGTGCCATCAGTGAGAGGGAAGACAGGGGGAATAATGAGCAGTTCTTC

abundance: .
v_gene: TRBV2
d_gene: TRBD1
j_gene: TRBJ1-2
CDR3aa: CATKRSGQATYGYTF
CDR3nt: TGTGCCACAAAGAGGTCTGGACAGGCAACCTATGGCTACACCTTC

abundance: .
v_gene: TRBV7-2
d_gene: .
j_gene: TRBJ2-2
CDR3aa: CASSSAGGSATGELFF
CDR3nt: TGTGCCAGCAGCTCAGCCGGGGGTTCGGCCACCGGGGAGCTGTTTTTT

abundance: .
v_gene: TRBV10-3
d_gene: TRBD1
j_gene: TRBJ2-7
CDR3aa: CAISGTGEHEQYF
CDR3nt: TGTGCCATCAGTGGGACAGGGGAACACGAGCAGTACTTC

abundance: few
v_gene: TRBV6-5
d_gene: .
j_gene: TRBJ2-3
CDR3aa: CASSPVQGTDTQYF
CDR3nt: TGTGCCTCCTCACCAGTGCAGGGGACAGATACGCAGTATTTT

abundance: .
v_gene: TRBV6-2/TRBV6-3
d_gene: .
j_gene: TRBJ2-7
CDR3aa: CASSPDLFAYEQYF
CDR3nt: TGTGCCAGCAGTCCAGACTTGTTTGCCTACGAGCAGTACTTC

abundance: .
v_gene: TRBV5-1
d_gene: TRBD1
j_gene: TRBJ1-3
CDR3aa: CASSLGFGVRQGWIGSPGNTIYF
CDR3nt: TGCGCCAGCAGCTTGGGCTTCGGGGTTCGACAGGGTTGGATAGGTTCTCCTGGAAACACCATATATTTT

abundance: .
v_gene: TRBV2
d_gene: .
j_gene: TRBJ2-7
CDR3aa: CASTLDGGEEQYF
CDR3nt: TGTGCCAGCACTCTGGACGGGGGTGAGGAGCAGTACTTC

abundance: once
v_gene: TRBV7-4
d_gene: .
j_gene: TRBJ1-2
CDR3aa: CASSFLTPGWRSGYTF
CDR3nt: TGTGCCAGCAGCTTCCTAACTCCAGGGTGGCGGAGTGGCTACACCTTC

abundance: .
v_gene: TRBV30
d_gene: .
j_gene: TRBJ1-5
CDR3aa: CAWSGQSDQPQHF
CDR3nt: TGTGCCTGGAGTGGCCAGTCAGATCAGCCCCAGCATTTT

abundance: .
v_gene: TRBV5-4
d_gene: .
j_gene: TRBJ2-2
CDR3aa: CASSGRGTGELFF
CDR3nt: TGTGCCAGCAGTGGGCGGGGCACCGGGGAGCTGTTTTTT

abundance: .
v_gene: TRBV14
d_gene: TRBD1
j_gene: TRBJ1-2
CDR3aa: CASSDTGTGLSGYTF
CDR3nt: TGTGCCAGCAGCGATACCGGGACAGGGTTGTCTGGCTACACCTTC

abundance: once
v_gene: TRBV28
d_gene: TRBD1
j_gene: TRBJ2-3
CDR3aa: CASSPTGLRTDTQYF
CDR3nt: TGTGCCAGCAGTCCGACAGGGCTGCGCACAGATACGCAGTATTTT

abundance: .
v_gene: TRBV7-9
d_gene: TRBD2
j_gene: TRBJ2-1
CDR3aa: CASSLGASGGYNEQFF
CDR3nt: TGTGCCAGCAGCTTAGGGGCTAGCGGAGGCTACAATGAGCAGTTCTTC

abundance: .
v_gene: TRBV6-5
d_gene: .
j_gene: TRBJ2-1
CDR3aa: CASSPKRYGVDEQFF
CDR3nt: TGTGCCAGCAGCCCAAAGCGTTATGGTGTGGATGAGCAGTTCTTC

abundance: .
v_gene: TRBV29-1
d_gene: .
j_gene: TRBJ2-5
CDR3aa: CSVDSGTQYF
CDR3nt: TGCAGCGTTGATTCGGGGACCCAGTACTTC

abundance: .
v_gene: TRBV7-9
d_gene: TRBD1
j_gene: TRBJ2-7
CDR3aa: CASSHMDRGYEQYF
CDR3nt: TGTGCCAGCAGCCACATGGACAGGGGCTACGAGCAGTACTTC

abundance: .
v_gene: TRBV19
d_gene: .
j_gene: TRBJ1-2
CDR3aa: CASSIDWSGRYYYGYTF
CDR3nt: TGTGCCAGTAGTATAGATTGGTCGGGTAGATATTACTATGGCTACACCTTC

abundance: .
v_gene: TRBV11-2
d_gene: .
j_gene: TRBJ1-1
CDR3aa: CASSSVREAEAFF
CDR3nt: TGTGCCAGCAGCTCCGTCCGGGAGGCTGAAGCTTTCTTT

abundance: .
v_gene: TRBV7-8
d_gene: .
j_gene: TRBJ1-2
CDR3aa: CASSSPREDYGYTF
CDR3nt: TGTGCCAGCAGCTCGCCACGGGAAGACTATGGCTACACCTTC

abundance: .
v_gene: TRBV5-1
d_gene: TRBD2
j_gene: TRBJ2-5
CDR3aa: CASSRPTSGPPQETQYF
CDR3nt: TGCGCCAGCAGCCGACCGACTAGCGGGCCACCTCAAGAGACCCAGTACTTC

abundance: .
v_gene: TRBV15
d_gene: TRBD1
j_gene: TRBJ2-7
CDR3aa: CATSPDRGRTYEQYF
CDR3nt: TGTGCCACCAGTCCCGACAGGGGGAGAACCTACGAGCAGTACTTC

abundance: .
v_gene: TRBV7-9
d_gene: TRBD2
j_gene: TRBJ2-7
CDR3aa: CASSSSLAGLNEQYF
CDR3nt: TGTGCCAGCAGCTCCTCACTAGCGGGACTAAACGAGCAGTACTTC

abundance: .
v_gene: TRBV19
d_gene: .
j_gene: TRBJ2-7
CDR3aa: CASSIELPGLRHF
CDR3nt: TGTGCCAGTAGTATCGAACTACCGGGACTCCGGCACTTC